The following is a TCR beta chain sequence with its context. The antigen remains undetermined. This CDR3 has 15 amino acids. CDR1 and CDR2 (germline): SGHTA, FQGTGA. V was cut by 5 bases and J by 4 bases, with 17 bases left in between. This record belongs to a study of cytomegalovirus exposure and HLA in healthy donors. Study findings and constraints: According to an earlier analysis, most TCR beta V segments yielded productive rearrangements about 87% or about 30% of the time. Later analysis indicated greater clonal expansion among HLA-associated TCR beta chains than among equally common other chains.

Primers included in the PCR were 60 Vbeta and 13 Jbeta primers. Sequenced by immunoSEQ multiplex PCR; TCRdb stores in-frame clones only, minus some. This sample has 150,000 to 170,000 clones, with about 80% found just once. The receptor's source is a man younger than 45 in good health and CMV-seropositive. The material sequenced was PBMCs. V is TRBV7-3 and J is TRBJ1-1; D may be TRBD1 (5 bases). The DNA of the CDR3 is TGTGCCAGCAGCCCCACGGGGGGGGATCGCACTGAAGCTTTCTTT. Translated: CASSPTGGDRTEAFF.